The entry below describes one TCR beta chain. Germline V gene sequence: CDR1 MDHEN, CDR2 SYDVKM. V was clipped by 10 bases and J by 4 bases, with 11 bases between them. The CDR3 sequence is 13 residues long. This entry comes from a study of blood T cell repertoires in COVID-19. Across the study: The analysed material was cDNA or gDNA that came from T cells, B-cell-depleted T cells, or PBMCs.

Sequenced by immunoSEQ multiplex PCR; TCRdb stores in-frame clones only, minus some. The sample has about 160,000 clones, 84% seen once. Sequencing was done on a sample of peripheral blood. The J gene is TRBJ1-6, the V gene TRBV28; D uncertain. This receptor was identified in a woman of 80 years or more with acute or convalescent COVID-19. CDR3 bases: TGTGCCACCGGGAGGGCTTATAATTCACCCCTCCACTTT. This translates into CATGRAYNSPLHF.